Below are 21 T cell receptor beta chains sequenced from a single sample in a study of blood T cell repertoires in COVID-19. Sequencing was performed with immunoSEQ multiplex PCR; in TCRdb, only in-frame clones are kept and a portion is missing. The sample includes 150,000 to 250,000 clones, 75% to 85% of them seen just once. The sequenced sample was peripheral blood. Source of these receptors: a woman aged 40-49 years with COVID-19, enrolled during active disease.

V gene TRBV10-2 combines with J gene TRBJ1-1; the D gene is possibly TRBD1 (6 bases). This CDR3 contains 15 residues. Trimming stripped 2 bases from V and 5 bases from J, with 15 bases between. The germline V gene encodes CDR1 WSHSY and CDR2 SAAADI. In DNA, the CDR3 is TGCGCCAGCAGTGAGGCACACAGGGATGGGACTGAAGCTTTCTTT. Translation gives CASSEAHRDGTEAFF.

The sample holds a few counts of this clone. This chain uses TRBV5-6 with TRBJ2-7, with a possible D match to TRBD2 (6 bases). V was clipped by 0 bases and J by 5 bases, with 18 bases between them. The germline V gene has CDR1 SGHDT and CDR2 YYEEEE. CDR3 length: 16 amino acids. The CDR3 loop is CASSLAGPRRVDEQYF. Written as DNA, the CDR3 is TGTGCCAGCAGCTTGGCCGGGCCGCGGAGGGTCGACGAGCAGTACTTC.

The CDR3 bases are TGTGCCCTGCTGAGAGACAGGGACTATGGCTACACCTTC. Amino acids: CALLRDRDYGYTF. The chain uses TRBV10-3 and TRBJ1-2, with 7 positions matching TRBD1. Losses at the gene ends were 11 bases for V and 3 bases for J; bases not matched to a gene: 9. Germline V lookup: CDR1 ENHRY, CDR2 SYGVKD. This CDR3 comprises 13 residues.

This clone was counted a single time. V gene TRBV10-3 combines with J gene TRBJ2-3, with a possible D match to TRBD1 (5 bases). With 7 bases removed from V and 3 bases from J, the gap between germline ends came to 11 bases. This CDR3 has 13 amino acids. Germline CDR1 ENHRY, CDR2 SYGVKD. CDR3 protein: CAIKSDTTDTQYF. CDR3 in DNA: TGTGCCATCAAGTCGGACACAACAGATACGCAGTATTTT.

The count of this clone is one. The chain joins TRBV10-1 to TRBJ2-3; no definite D call. The CDR3 extends over 11 amino acids. V lost 5 bases to trimming and J lost 2 bases, with 2 bases between them. Germline V gene sequence: CDR1 WNHNN, CDR2 SYGVQD (reference sequence). CDR3 bases: TGCGCCAGCAGTCTCACAGATACGCAGTATTTT. This codes for CASSLTDTQYF.

The CDR3 DNA is TGTGCCAGCTCTGGGAGGGTCCACGGGGAGCTGTTTTTT. It specifies CASSGRVHGELFF. The chain employs TRBV25-1 and TRBJ2-2, with 7 bases lining up with TRBD2. The trim removed 8 bases at V and 7 bases at J, leaving 7 bases unmatched. The CDR3 consists of 13 residues. The germline gives CDR1 MGHDK, CDR2 SYGVNS.

The rearrangement uses TRBV21-1 and TRBJ1-5; TRBD1 is taken as the D call from the table, unchecked against the DNA. TRBV21-1 is noted as a pseudogene. This CDR3 is built from 17 residues. CDR3 in amino acids: CASSRRQGPKQGQPQHF. For the CDR3, the DNA is TGTGCCAGCAGCAGGCGACAGGGGCCCAAGCAGGGTCAGCCCCAGCATTTT.

The sample holds a few counts of this clone. This chain connects TRBV5-1 to TRBJ2-1; D might be TRBD1 (6 bases). This CDR3 is built from 13 residues. V dropped 10 bases and J dropped 3 bases, with 14 bases sitting between them. Per the germline V gene, CDR1 is SGHRS and CDR2 is YFSETQ. CDR3 in amino acids: CAPRTDFYNEQFF. For the CDR3, the DNA is TGCGCCCCCCGGACAGACTTCTACAATGAGCAGTTCTTC.

The rearrangement links TRBV11-1 to TRBJ2-5; 7 bases are shared with TRBD2. The CDR3 contains 16 residues. V trimming: 5 bases; J trimming: 5 bases; junction bases outside the gene matches: 14. Germline V lookup: CDR1 SGHAT, CDR2 FQDESV (reference sequence). The CDR3 DNA sequence: TGTGCCAGCAGCCTGGGGCAGGGAGGGTTAGGTGAGACCCAGTACTTC. This gives the protein CASSLGQGGLGETQYF.

The chain recombines TRBV5-1 with TRBJ2-3, with D perhaps matching TRBD2 (6 bases). Between the trimmed V and J ends, which lost 7 bases and 0 bases, there was a span of 15 bases. CDR1 is SGHRS and CDR2 is YFSETQ in the germline V gene. This CDR3 has 15 amino acids. CDR3 protein: CASYPGVASTDTQYF. The CDR3 nucleotides read TGCGCCAGCTACCCGGGGGTCGCTAGCACAGATACGCAGTATTTT.

The chain employs TRBV6-6 and TRBJ2-7, with 8 bases that match TRBD2. Trimming removed 0 bases from V and 1 base from J; junction bases left unmatched: 2. The length of the CDR3 is 15 residues. The germline V gene has CDR1 MNHNY and CDR2 SVGAGI (reference sequence). CDR3 nucleotides: TGTGCCAGCAGTTACTCGGCGGGAGGATCCTACGAGCAGTACTTC. Protein sequence: CASSYSAGGSYEQYF.

This chain links TRBV7-9 with TRBJ1-2; D ambiguous. The CDR3 contains 15 residues. The V end lost 7 bases, the J end lost 1 base, and 16 bases lay between the germline ends. CDR1 is SEHNR and CDR2 is FQNEAQ in the germline V gene (reference sequence). The CDR3 bases are TGTGCCAGCATAGATTTAGGACTCATTAACTATGGCTACACCTTC. Translated, it gives CASIDLGLINYGYTF.

This clone was observed a handful of times. This sequence joins TRBV2 and TRBJ2-5; 10 bases agree with TRBD2. The CDR3 spans 16 residues. Germline CDR1 SNHLY, CDR2 FYNNEI. V shed 4 bases, J shed 1 base, and the junction held 6 bases outside the gene matches. CDR3 protein: CASSVAAGGPQETQYF. Here the CDR3 DNA reads TGTGCCAGCAGTGTGGCAGCGGGAGGGCCCCAAGAGACCCAGTACTTC.

This clone showed up just once. The chain has TRBV7-9 and TRBJ1-5; D is unresolved. V was trimmed by 5 bases and J by 4 bases, leaving 15 bases between them. The CDR3 is made up of 15 amino acids. Per the germline V gene, CDR1 is SEHNR and CDR2 is FQNEAQ (reference sequence). The CDR3 nucleotides are TGTGCCAGCAGCCAAAGCGGGATTTTTAATCAGCCCCAGCATTTT. Amino acids: CASSQSGIFNQPQHF.

This clone has a single count. In DNA form, the CDR3 reads TGTGCCAGTAGTATTTGGGGGGGGTATTTCCATCAGCCCCAGCATTTT. Its protein is CASSIWGGYFHQPQHF. V usage is TRBV19 and J usage is TRBJ1-5; D possibly corresponds to TRBD1 (5 bases). The V gene's germline CDR1 is LNHDA and CDR2 SQIVND (reference sequence). The ends were cut back, 3 bases at V and 5 bases at J, with 17 bases in the middle. The CDR3 extends over 16 amino acids.

This rearrangement joins TRBV11-3 to TRBJ2-7; TRBD1 aligns across 8 bases. The CDR3 runs 15 residues. The ends lost 5 bases at V and 2 bases at J; junction bases unmatched: 8. Germline V gene sequence: CDR1 SGHNT, CDR2 YENEEA. CDR3 region: CASSGTGAGPYEQYF. The CDR3 coding sequence is TGTGCCAGCAGCGGGACAGGTGCGGGGCCCTACGAGCAGTACTTC.

The chain links TRBV2 to TRBJ1-5; no clear D. Germline lookup yields CDR1 SNHLY and CDR2 FYNNEI. This CDR3 contains 15 residues. V lost 5 bases and J lost 7, with 18 bases in between. CDR3 sequence (DNA): TGTGCCAGCAGTTCCCTCGGGGTGGTGGGGCAGCCCCAGCATTTT. Translation: CASSSLGVVGQPQHF.

The chain uses TRBV28 and TRBJ2-7; 11 bases agree with TRBD2. The CDR3 has 16 residues. Looked up from germline, CDR1 is MDHEN and CDR2 is SYDVKM. V lost 2 bases to trimming and J lost 7 bases; unmatched junction nucleotides: 10. The CDR3 DNA reads TGTGCCAGCAGTTTACTGTTAGCGGGAGGGCCGGGGGAGCAGTACTTC. Encoded protein: CASSLLLAGGPGEQYF.

The chain's CDR3 is CASSYSGLVELYEQYF. The CDR3 nucleotides read TGTGCCAGCAGTTACTCGGGACTAGTGGAACTCTACGAGCAGTACTTC. The chain couples TRBV6-5 to TRBJ2-7, with 8 bases aligning to TRBD2. Germline lookup yields CDR1 MNHEY and CDR2 SVGAGI. The CDR3 loop spans 16 amino acids. Losses at the gene ends were 0 bases for V and 3 bases for J; bases not matched to a gene: 7.

This chain links TRBV3-1 (or the pseudogene TRBV3-2) with TRBJ1-6; D remains unclear. Germline V lookup: CDR1 LGHDT, CDR2 YNNKEL (reference sequence). Trimming cost V 4 bases and J 8 bases, with 12 bases left between them. CDR3 length: 14 residues. The CDR3 sequence: CASSLAGIDSPLHF. In DNA form, the CDR3 reads TGTGCCAGCAGCCTAGCGGGGATTGATTCACCCCTCCACTTT.

V usage is TRBV11-3 and J usage is TRBJ1-1, with a weak D call TRBD1 (5 bases). V shed 0 bases and J shed 0 bases, with 14 bases lying between them. The CDR3 contains 17 residues. The germline V gene encodes CDR1 SGHNT and CDR2 YENEEA. DNA for the CDR3: TGTGCCAGCAGCTTAGACCGGGGACTCGACCTGAACACTGAAGCTTTCTTT. Protein: CASSLDRGLDLNTEAFF.